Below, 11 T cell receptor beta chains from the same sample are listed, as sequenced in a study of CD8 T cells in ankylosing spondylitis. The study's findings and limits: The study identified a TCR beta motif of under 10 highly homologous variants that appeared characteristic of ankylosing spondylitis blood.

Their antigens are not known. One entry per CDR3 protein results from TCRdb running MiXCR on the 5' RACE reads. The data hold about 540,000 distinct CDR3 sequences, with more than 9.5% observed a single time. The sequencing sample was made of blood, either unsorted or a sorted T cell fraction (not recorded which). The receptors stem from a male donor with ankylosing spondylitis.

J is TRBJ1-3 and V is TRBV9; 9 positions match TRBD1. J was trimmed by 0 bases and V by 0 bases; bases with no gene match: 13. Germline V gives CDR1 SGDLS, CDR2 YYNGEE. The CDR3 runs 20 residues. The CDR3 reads CASSVAGFGQGYSSGNTIYF. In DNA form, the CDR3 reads TGTGCCAGCAGCGTAGCTGGCTTCGGACAGGGGTATTCCTCTGGAAACACCATATATTTT.

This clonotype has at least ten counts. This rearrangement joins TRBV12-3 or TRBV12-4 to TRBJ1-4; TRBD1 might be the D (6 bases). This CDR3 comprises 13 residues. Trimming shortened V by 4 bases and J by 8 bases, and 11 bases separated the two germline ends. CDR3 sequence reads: CASSYGGGEKLFF. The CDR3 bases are TGTGCCAGCAGTTACGGAGGGGGAGAAAAACTGTTTTTT.

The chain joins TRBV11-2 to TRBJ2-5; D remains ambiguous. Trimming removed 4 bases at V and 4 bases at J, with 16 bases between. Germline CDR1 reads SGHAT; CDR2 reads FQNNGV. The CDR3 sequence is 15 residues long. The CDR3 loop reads CASSSPIAGAETQYF. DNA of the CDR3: TGTGCCAGCAGCTCTCCAATAGCTGGAGCAGAGACCCAGTACTTC.

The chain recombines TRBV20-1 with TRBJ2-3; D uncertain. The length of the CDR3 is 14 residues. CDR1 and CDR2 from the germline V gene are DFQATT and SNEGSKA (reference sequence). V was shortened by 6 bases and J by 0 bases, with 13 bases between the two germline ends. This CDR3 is CSALHAVSTDTQYF. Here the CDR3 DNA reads TGCAGTGCCCTCCATGCGGTTAGCACAGATACGCAGTATTTT.

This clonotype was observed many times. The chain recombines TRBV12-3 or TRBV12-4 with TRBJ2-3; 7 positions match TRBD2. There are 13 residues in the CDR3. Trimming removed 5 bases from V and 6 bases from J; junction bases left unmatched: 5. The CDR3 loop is CASSGAAGDTQYF. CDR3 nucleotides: TGTGCCAGCAGTGGCGCAGCGGGGGATACGCAGTATTTT.

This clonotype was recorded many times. The CDR3 bases are TGCATTCCAGGGGGCAGGACCGGCTACGAGCAGTACGTC. Its protein product is CIPGGRTGYEQYV. The chain employs TRBV29-1 and TRBJ2-7; 8 positions match TRBD1. From germline, CDR1 is SQVTM and CDR2 ANQGSEA. This CDR3 comprises 13 residues.

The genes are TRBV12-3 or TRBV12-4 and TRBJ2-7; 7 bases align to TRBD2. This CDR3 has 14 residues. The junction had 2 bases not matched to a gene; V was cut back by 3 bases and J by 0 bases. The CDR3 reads CASSFGGFSYEQYF. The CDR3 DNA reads TGTGCCAGCAGTTTCGGGGGGTTCTCCTACGAGCAGTACTTC.

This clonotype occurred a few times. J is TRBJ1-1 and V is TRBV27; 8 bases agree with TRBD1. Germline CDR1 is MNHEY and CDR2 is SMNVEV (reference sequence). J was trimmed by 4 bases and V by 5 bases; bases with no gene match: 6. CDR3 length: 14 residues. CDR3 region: CASSHRGAGTEAFF. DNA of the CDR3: TGTGCCAGCAGTCACAGGGGGGCAGGCACTGAAGCTTTCTTT.

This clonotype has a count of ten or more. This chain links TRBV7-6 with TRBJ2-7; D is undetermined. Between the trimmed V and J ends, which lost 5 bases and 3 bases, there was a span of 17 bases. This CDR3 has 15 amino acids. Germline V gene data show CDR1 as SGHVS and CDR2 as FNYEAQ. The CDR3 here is CASSPWADSNYEQYF. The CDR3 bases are TGTGCCAGCAGCCCCTGGGCCGATTCGAACTACGAGCAGTACTTC.

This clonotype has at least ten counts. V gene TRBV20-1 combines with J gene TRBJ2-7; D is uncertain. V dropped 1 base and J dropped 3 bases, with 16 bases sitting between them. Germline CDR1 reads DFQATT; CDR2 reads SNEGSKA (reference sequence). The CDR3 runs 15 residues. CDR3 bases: TGCAGTGCTAGAGTCCCCCGGCAGACGCACTACGAGCAGTACTTC. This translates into CSARVPRQTHYEQYF.

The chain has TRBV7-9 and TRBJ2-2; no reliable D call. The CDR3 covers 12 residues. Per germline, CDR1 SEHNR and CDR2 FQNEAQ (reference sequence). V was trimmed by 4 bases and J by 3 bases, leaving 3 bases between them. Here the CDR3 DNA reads TGTGCCAGCAGCTCCCACACCGGGGAGCTGTTTTTT. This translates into CASSSHTGELFF.